The T cell receptor (beta chain) under discussion was sequenced for a study of beta chain features in type 1 diabetes (dated by TCRdb to the late 2010s). A note on the overall study: Patients and healthy donors did not differ in mean age, gender distribution, total cell number or subset yield. A total of over 95,000,000 sorted cells were examined across all samples, and RNA yield correlated strongly with the number of cells per subset. In the study, TCRB repertoires of sorted circulating CD4+ T cell subsets from recently diagnosed type 1 diabetes patients were compared with those of matched healthy donors. Naive and central memory subsets were obtained from all 30 or so donors, but regulatory and stem cell-like memory subsets were isolated from only 8 patients and roughly 8 healthy donors.

Study-wide findings and limitations: In all four CD4+ subsets, TCRB CDR3 length was moderately but significantly shorter in type 1 diabetes patients. Because cDNA was sequenced instead of genomic DNA, activated cells with high expression could be over-represented, although the groups did not differ in activation or CD3 levels. Naive, central memory and regulatory TCRB repertoires appeared more similar among patients than among healthy donors. At VDJ recombination sites, patients with type 1 diabetes made fewer insertions and deleted more nucleotides, a pattern implying thymic rearrangement abnormalities. PCR may preferentially amplify shorter templates, but because patient and control samples were amplified and corrected together, any resulting skew would affect both groups equally. Only small numbers of individuals were included in the HLA sub-analyses, which left unresolved whether HLA type had any influence on TCRB rearrangement.

A single peripheral blood draw of around 120 mL on average was collected from each donor into heparinised tubes. Naive, central memory, regulatory and stem cell-like memory CD4+ T cells were sorted on a BD FACSAria II using a panel including CD45RO, CCR7, CD25, CD127, CD95 and CD27. A purity above 95% was achieved for all sorted populations. PBMCs were isolated immediately by Lymphoprep density gradient centrifugation and stained directly without culture. To minimize batch effects, samples were stained and sorted in pairs, one healthy donor with one patient per experiment. Turning to this clone: Its cognate antigen has yet to be identified. The input lacks base qualities; no much larger clone sits a single base away.

All of the isolated RNA was reverse transcribed with the High Capacity cDNA Reverse Transcription Kit, so expressed TCRB transcripts were sequenced. Deep immunoSEQ sequencing was applied to naive, central memory and regulatory T cell samples, giving an average of roughly 3.5 million total reads per sample. Sorted cells were lysed in RLT buffer and RNA was extracted with DNase-treated RNeasy Micro or Mini kits, depending on cell number. To prevent cross-contamination, each cell subset was processed individually, whereas patient and healthy donor samples were processed jointly. Using the immunoSEQ multiplex PCR, TCRB sequences were amplified from cDNA into 87-bp fragments spanning the CDR3 region. Sequencing of the amplicons was performed on the Illumina HiSeq platform. Regarding the original processing steps: Synthetic template baselines were used to correct PCR bias computationally, reads within Hamming distance 2 were collapsed together, and singletons that could not be merged were discarded. Reads were aligned to IMGT to assign V, D and J genes, CDR3 length, and insertions or deletions at six rearrangement sites. Within each subset, clonotype counts were normalized to sorted cell number, after which true diversity and Gini coefficients were computed with the tcR R package. The overlap coefficient, calculated on TCRB nucleotide sequences, was used to measure repertoire sharing. In its TCRdb copy, this immuneACCESS table keeps in-frame sequences only and misses some clones. Where compared with another copy, unresolved V genes explain less than half of these, and the others have no known cause. V and J calls and clone size are given by that table; D and trimming were obtained from the DNA. This sample has around 180,000 clones in its table, and roughly 8% of those were observed once. The ten top clones hold 0.5% to 0.55% of the sample.

Deletion took 5 bases off V and 2 bases off J, with a span of 16 bases between the germline ends. The CDR3 has 15 amino acids, counting the end cysteine and phenylalanine. The kept DNA is CDR3 alone, 45 bases in frame from the first base. As encoded in the germline V gene, CDR1 is MDHEN while CDR2 is SYDVKM. Rearrangement joined TRBV28 to TRBJ2-7; TRBD1 might be the D gene, on 5 matching bases. The specimen was central memory CD4+ T cells from blood. This sequence was found in a man between 18 and 29 years old with type 1 diabetes. At the DNA level, the sequence is TGTGCCAGCAGTAGTTTAGGGGTCCGGACCTACGAGCAGTACTTC. Its translation is CASSSLGVRTYEQYF.